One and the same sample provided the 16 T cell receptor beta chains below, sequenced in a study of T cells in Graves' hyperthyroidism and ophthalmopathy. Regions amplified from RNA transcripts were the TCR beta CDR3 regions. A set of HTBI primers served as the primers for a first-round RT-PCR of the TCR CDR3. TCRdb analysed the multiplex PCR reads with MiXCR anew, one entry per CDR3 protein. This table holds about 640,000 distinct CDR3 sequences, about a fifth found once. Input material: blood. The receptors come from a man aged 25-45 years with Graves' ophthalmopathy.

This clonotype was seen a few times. The CDR3 region is CASSFRGTGGTEAFF. CDR3 sequence (DNA): TGTGCCAGCAGTTTCAGAGGGACAGGGGGGACTGAAGCTTTCTTT. The chain carries TRBV27 and TRBJ1-1, with TRBD1 matching over 11 bases. The CDR3 runs to 15 residues. V dropped 3 bases and J dropped 5; count of bases not matched to a gene: 5. The germline gives CDR1 MNHEY, CDR2 SMNVEV (reference sequence).

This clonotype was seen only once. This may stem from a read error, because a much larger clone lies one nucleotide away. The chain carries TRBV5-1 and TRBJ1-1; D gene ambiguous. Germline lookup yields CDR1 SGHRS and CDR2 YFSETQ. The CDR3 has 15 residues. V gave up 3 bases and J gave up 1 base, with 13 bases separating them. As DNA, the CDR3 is TGCGCCAGCAGCTCGGGGAGTCGGGAGAACACTGAAGCTTTCTTT. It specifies CASSSGSRENTEAFF.

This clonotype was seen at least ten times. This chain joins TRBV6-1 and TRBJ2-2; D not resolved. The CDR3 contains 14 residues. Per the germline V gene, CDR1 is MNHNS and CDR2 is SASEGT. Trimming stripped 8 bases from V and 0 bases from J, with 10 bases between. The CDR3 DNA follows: TGTGCCAGCGAAGTCGGAACGAACACCGGGGAGCTGTTTTTT. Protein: CASEVGTNTGELFF.

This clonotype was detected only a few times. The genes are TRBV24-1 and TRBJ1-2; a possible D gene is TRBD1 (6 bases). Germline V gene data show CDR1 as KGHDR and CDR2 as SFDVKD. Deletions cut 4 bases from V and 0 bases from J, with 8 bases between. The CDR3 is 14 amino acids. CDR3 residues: CATSDGQPNYGYTF. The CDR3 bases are TGTGCCACCAGTGACGGACAGCCTAACTATGGCTACACCTTC.

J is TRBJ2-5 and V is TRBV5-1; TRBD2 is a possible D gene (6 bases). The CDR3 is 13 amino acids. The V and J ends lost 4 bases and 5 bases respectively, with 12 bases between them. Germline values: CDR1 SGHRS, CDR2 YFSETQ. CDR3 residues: CASSAGRSETQYF. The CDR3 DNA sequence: TGCGCCAGCAGCGCGGGACGTTCGGAGACCCAGTACTTC.

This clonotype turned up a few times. DNA of the CDR3: TGTGCCACCACCGGCCGTGACGGGCTCAATCAGCCCCAGCATTTT. Translating gives CATTGRDGLNQPQHF. V and J are TRBV19 and TRBJ1-5; D is undetermined. Deletions cut 10 bases from V and 3 bases from J, with 19 bases between. CDR1 LNHDA and CDR2 SQIVND come from the germline V gene (reference sequence). This CDR3 has 15 amino acids.

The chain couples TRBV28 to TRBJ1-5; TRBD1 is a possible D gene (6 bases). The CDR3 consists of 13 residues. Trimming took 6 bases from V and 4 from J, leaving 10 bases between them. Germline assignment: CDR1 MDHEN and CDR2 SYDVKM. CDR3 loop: CASRHQGNQPQHF. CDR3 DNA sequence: TGTGCCAGCAGGCATCAGGGGAATCAGCCCCAGCATTTT. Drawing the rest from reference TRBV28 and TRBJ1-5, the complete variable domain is DVKVTQSSRYLVKRTGEKVFLECVQDMDHENMFWYRQDPGLGLRLIYFSYDVKMKEKGDIPEGYSVSREKKERFSLILESASTNQTSMYLCASRHQGNQPQHFGDGTRLSIL.

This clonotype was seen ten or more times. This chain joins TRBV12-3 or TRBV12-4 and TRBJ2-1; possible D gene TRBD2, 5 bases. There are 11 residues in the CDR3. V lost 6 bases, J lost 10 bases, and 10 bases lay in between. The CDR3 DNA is TGTGCCAGCAGGGAAGCGGAGGAGCAGTTCTTC. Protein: CASREAEEQFF.

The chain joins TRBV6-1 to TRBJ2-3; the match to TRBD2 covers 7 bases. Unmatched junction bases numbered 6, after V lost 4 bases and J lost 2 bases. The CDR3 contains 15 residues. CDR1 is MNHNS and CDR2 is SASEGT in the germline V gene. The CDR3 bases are TGTGCCAGCAGTGGCTCTAGCGGACTCACAGATACGCAGTATTTT. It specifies CASSGSSGLTDTQYF.

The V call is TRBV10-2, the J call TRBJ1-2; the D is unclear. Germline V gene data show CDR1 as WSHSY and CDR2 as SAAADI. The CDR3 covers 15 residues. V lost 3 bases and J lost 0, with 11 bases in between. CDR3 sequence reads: CASSDPGRANYGYTF. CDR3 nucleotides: TGCGCCAGCAGTGATCCGGGCCGAGCTAACTATGGCTACACCTTC.

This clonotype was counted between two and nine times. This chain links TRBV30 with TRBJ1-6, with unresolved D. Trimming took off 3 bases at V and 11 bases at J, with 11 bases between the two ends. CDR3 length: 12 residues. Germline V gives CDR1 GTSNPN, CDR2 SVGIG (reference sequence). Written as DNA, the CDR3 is TGTGCCTGGAGCCAGAACACGGCACCCCTCCACTTT. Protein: CAWSQNTAPLHF.

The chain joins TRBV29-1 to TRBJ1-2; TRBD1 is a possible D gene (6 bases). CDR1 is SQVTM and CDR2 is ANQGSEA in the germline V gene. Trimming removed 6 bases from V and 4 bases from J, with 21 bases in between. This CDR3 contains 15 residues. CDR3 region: CSVHTWKEGGYGYTF. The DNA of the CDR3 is TGCAGCGTACACACCTGGAAGGAGGGGGGCTATGGCTACACCTTC.

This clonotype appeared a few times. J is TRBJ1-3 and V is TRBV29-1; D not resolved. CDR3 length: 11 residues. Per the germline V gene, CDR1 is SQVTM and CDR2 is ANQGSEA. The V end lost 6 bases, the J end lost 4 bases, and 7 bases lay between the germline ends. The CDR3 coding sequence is TGCAGCGTGAAACTAGGAAACACCATATATTTT. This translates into CSVKLGNTIYF.

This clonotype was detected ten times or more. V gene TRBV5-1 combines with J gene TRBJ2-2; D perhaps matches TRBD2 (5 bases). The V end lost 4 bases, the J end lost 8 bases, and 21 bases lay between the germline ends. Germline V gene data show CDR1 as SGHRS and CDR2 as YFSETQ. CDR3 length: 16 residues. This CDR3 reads CASSRGSGTAGGELFF. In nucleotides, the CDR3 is TGCGCCAGCAGCCGCGGAAGCGGAACGGCAGGTGGGGAGCTGTTTTTT.

For the CDR3, the DNA is TGCAGTGCTAACAGCGGGACAGGGAAAAACATTCAGTACTTC. Protein product: CSANSGTGKNIQYF. The J gene is TRBJ2-4, the V gene TRBV20-1, with 9 bases lining up with TRBD1. The CDR3 is made up of 14 amino acids. The junction had 5 bases not matched to a gene; V was cut back by 4 bases and J by 4 bases. Per germline, CDR1 DFQATT and CDR2 SNEGSKA (reference sequence).

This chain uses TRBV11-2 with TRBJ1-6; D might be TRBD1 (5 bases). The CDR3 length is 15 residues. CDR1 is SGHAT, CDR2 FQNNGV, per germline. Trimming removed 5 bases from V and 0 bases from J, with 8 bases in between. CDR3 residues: CASSLDSSYNSPLHF. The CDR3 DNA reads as TGTGCCAGCAGCCTCGACAGCTCCTATAATTCACCCCTCCACTTT.